This is a list of T cell receptor beta chains from one sample in a study of T-cell reconstitution after alpha-beta-depleted transplantation in children. TCRdb redid the calling of the PCR reads with MiXCR, one entry per CDR3 protein. The sample shows nearly 400,000 distinct CDR3 sequences, about a fifth of them seen only once. The sequencing used PBMCs from the stem cell graft donor, collected from the stem cell graft. The receptors were gathered from a human donor who donated a stem cell graft to a child with acute myeloid leukemia. CDR3s include the opening cysteine and the closing phenylalanine or tryptophan. Fields, in order: D gene, clone size, V gene, J gene, CDR3 protein, CDR3 DNA. The D gene is left open where the match is weak. Only some rows state a clone size, as once, few, many or a class for expanded clones.

d_gene: .; abundance: .; v_gene: TRBV20-1; j_gene: TRBJ1-1; CDR3aa: CSAPQRRNTEAFF; CDR3nt: TGCAGTGCTCCTCAGAGGAGGAACACTGAAGCTTTCTTT
d_gene: TRBD1; abundance: .; v_gene: TRBV5-5; j_gene: TRBJ2-3; CDR3aa: CASTLRGYRGGTDTQYF; CDR3nt: TGTGCCAGCACCCTCCGTGGGTACAGGGGCGGCACAGATACGCAGTATTTT
d_gene: .; abundance: .; v_gene: TRBV20-1; j_gene: TRBJ2-1; CDR3aa: CSARGPFDNEQFF; CDR3nt: TGCAGTGCTAGGGGCCCTTTCGACAATGAGCAGTTCTTC
d_gene: TRBD1; abundance: once; v_gene: TRBV28; j_gene: TRBJ1-2; CDR3aa: CASDEVGQGHTF; CDR3nt: TGTGCCAGCGATGAGGTGGGACAGGGTCACACCTTC
d_gene: TRBD2; abundance: .; v_gene: TRBV28; j_gene: TRBJ2-5; CDR3aa: CASNGEGGYQETQYF; CDR3nt: TGTGCCAGCAATGGGGAGGGCGGGTACCAAGAGACCCAGTACTTC
d_gene: .; abundance: many; v_gene: TRBV6-1; j_gene: TRBJ2-7; CDR3aa: CASFPQQGGIYEQYF; CDR3nt: TGTGCCAGTTTTCCACAACAGGGTGGTATCTACGAGCAGTACTTC
d_gene: .; abundance: .; v_gene: TRBV5-1; j_gene: TRBJ2-7; CDR3aa: CASSPRDVSSYEQYF; CDR3nt: TGCGCCAGCAGCCCCCGGGACGTCAGCTCCTACGAGCAGTACTTC
d_gene: TRBD2; abundance: few; v_gene: TRBV20-1; j_gene: TRBJ2-1; CDR3aa: CSAQTGTSGRDEQFF; CDR3nt: TGCAGTGCTCAGACCGGGACTAGCGGGAGGGATGAGCAGTTCTTC
d_gene: TRBD2; abundance: .; v_gene: TRBV3-1; j_gene: TRBJ2-5; CDR3aa: CASLRTSGYQETQYF; CDR3nt: TGTGCCAGCTTAAGGACTAGCGGTTACCAAGAGACCCAGTACTTC
d_gene: .; abundance: .; v_gene: TRBV4-2; j_gene: TRBJ2-5; CDR3aa: CASSQEQETQYF; CDR3nt: TGTGCCAGCAGCCAGGAACAAGAGACCCAGTACTTC
d_gene: .; abundance: few; v_gene: TRBV27; j_gene: TRBJ2-7; CDR3aa: CASSLGAPYEQYF; CDR3nt: TGTGCCAGCAGTTTGGGGGCCCCCTACGAGCAGTACTTC
d_gene: TRBD2; abundance: .; v_gene: TRBV29-1; j_gene: TRBJ2-1; CDR3aa: CSVEDHGGGEQFF; CDR3nt: TGCAGCGTTGAAGATCACGGGGGGGGTGAGCAGTTCTTC
d_gene: TRBD1; abundance: .; v_gene: TRBV2; j_gene: TRBJ2-5; CDR3aa: CASSEEGTGVETQYF; CDR3nt: TGTGCCAGCAGTGAGGAGGGGACAGGTGTAGAGACCCAGTACTTC
d_gene: TRBD2; abundance: .; v_gene: TRBV12-3/TRBV12-4; j_gene: TRBJ2-7; CDR3aa: CASSFSGRAKVEQYF; CDR3nt: TGTGCCAGCAGTTTCAGCGGGAGGGCCAAGGTCGAGCAGTACTTC
d_gene: .; abundance: few; v_gene: TRBV7-3; j_gene: TRBJ1-2; CDR3aa: CASSLNRNWYGYTF; CDR3nt: TGTGCCAGCAGCTTAAATAGAAACTGGTATGGCTACACCTTC
d_gene: .; abundance: few; v_gene: TRBV3-1; j_gene: TRBJ2-2; CDR3aa: CASSYRVGELFF; CDR3nt: TGTGCCAGCAGCTACAGAGTCGGGGAGCTGTTTTTT
d_gene: TRBD1; abundance: .; v_gene: TRBV29-1; j_gene: TRBJ1-2; CDR3aa: CSVAVDRGRGGYTF; CDR3nt: TGCAGCGTTGCGGTGGACAGGGGGCGAGGTGGCTACACCTTC
d_gene: .; abundance: many; v_gene: TRBV15; j_gene: TRBJ2-3; CDR3aa: CATSRGVAESTDTQYF; CDR3nt: TGTGCCACCAGCAGAGGGGTAGCGGAAAGCACAGATACGCAGTATTTT
d_gene: TRBD2; abundance: few; v_gene: TRBV6-2/TRBV6-3; j_gene: TRBJ2-6; CDR3aa: CASSYSATSGRPSSGANVLTF; CDR3nt: TGTGCCAGCAGTTACTCGGCGACTAGCGGGAGGCCTAGCTCTGGGGCCAACGTCCTGACTTTC
d_gene: TRBD2; abundance: few; v_gene: TRBV18; j_gene: TRBJ2-2; CDR3aa: CASSPQLASNTGELFF; CDR3nt: TGTGCCAGCTCACCACAACTAGCGTCGAACACCGGGGAGCTGTTTTTT
d_gene: .; abundance: .; v_gene: TRBV5-1; j_gene: TRBJ2-5; CDR3aa: CASSLRGDAETQYF; CDR3nt: TGCGCCAGCAGCTTAAGGGGAGACGCAGAGACCCAGTACTTC